What follows is one T cell receptor (beta chain) and its context. This record comes from a study of PD-L1 blockade in urothelial cancer. Trimming stripped 6 bases from V and 7 bases from J, with 15 bases between. The germline CDR1 and CDR2 sequences are SNHLY and FYNNEI. There are 13 residues in the CDR3. Generated by immunoSEQ multiplex PCR, the TCRdb table keeps only in-frame clones and is missing some. There are 90,000 to 120,000 clones in the sample; around 85% occur only once, and 2% to 3% lies in the top ten. The chain recombines TRBV2 with TRBJ1-2; D is unclear. The source material was PBMCs, sampled around atezolizumab (anti-PD-L1) treatment. The origin of this receptor is a man between 45 and 60 years old with urothelial cancer. CDR3 protein: CASRTGSNAGYTF. CDR3 coding DNA: TGTGCCAGCAGGACGGGTTCTAATGCTGGCTACACCTTC.